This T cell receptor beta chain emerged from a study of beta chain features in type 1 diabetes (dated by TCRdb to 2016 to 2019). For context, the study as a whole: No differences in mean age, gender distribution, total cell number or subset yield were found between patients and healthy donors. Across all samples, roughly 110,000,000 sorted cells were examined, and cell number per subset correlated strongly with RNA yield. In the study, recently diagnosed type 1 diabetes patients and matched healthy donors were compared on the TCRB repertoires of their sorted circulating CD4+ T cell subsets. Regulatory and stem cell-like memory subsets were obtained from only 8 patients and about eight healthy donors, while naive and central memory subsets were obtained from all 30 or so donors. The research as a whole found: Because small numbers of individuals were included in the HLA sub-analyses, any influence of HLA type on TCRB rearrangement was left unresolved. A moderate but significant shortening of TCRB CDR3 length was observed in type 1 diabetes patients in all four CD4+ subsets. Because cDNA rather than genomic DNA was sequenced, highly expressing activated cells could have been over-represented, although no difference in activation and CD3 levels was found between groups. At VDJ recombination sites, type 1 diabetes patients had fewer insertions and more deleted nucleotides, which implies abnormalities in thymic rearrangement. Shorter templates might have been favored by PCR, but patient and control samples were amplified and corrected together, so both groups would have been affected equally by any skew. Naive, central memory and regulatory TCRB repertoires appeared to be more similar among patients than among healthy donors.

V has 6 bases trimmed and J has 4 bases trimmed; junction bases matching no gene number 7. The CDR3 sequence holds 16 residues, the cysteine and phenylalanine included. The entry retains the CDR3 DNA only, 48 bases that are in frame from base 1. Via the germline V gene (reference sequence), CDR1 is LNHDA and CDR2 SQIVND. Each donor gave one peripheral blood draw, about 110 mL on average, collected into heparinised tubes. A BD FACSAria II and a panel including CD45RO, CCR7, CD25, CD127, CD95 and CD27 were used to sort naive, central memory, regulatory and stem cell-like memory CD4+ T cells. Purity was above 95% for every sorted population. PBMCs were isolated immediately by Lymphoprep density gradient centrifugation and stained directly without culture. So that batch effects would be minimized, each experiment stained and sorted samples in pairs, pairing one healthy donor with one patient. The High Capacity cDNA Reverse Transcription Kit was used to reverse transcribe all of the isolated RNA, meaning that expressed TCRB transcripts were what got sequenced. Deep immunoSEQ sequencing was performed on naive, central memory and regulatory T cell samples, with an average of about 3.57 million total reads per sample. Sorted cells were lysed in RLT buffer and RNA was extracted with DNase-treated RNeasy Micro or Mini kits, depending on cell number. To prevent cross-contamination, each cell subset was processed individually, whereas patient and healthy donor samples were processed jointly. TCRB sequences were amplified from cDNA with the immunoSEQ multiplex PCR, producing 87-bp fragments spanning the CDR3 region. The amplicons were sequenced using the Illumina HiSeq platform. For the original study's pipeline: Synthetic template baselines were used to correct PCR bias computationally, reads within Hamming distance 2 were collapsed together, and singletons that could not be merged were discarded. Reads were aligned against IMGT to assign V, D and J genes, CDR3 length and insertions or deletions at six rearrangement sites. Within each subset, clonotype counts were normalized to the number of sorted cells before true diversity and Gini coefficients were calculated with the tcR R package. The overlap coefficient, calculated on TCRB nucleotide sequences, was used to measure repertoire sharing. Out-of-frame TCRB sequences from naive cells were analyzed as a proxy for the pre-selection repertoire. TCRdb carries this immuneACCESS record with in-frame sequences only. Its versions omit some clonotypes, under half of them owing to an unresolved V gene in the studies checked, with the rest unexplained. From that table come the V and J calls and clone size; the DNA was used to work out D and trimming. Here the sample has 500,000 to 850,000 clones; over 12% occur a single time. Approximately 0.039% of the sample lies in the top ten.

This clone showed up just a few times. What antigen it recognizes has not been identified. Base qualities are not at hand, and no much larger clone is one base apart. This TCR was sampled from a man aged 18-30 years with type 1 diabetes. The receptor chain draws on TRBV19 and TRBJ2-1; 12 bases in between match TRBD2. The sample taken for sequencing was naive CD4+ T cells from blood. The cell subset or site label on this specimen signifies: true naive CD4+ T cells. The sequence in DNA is TGTGCCAGTAGCCCACGACTAGCGGGAGTATACAATGAGCAGTTCTTC. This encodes CASSPRLAGVYNEQFF.